This entry describes one T cell receptor beta chain. Its cognate antigen is unknown. Germline V gives CDR1 LGHNA, CDR2 YSLEER. The ends were cut back, 1 base at V and 0 bases at J, with 8 bases in the middle. There are 15 residues in the CDR3. Based on CD45RO/CCR7/CD25/CD127/CD95/CD27, CD4+ regulatory, stem cell-like memory, naive and central memory cells were sorted. As every portion of the isolated RNA was reverse transcribed, the sequencing read expressed TCRB transcripts. TCRdb keeps only in-frame clones here, not all; method: immunoSEQ multiplex PCR. There are fewer than 300,000 clones in the sample; around 20% occur only once, and less than 0.035% lies in the top ten. This sample is drawn from a study of beta chain features in type 1 diabetes. Across the whole study: Across every sample, around 100,000,000 sorted cells were examined in total. Study outcomes and limitations: The VDJ junctions of type 1 diabetes patients carried fewer insertions and more deletions. There was a moderate but significant shortening of TCRB CDR3s in all four CD4+ subsets of Type 1 diabetes patients.

This sequence was found in a woman in her forties with type 1 diabetes. Sequenced: naive CD4+ T cells from blood. The V call is TRBV4-3, the J call TRBJ2-3, with TRBD2 as a possible D gene (5 bases). The CDR3 sequence is CASSQGAASTDTQYF. The CDR3 bases are TGCGCCAGCAGCCAAGGAGCGGCTAGCACAGATACGCAGTATTTT.